The clone carrying this TCR beta chain was picked up a small number of times. Its antigen remains unknown. This sample stems from a study of T-cell memory formation after mild COVID-19. Study findings and constraints: CD4+ contracting clones lay mainly in CM and EM, CD8+ ones in EMRA.

TCRdb re-called the 5' RACE reads through MiXCR, storing one row per CDR3 protein. The top ten hold approximately 12% of the sample, which has roughly 320,000 distinct CDR3 sequences, 25% to 30% seen once. The germline V gene has CDR1 SGHRS and CDR2 YFSETQ. Trimming shortened V by 0 bases and J by 2 bases, and 11 bases separated the two germline ends. The CDR3 has 15 amino acids. Sequenced material: PBMCs or a T cell subset sorted from them (not recorded which). This chain links TRBV5-1 with TRBJ2-5; D is possibly TRBD1 or TRBD2 (6 bases each). The sequence came from an adult woman who had mild COVID-19 (a few samples of this study predate the infection). Cell type and time point are not known. CDR3 sequence (DNA): TGCGCCAGCAGCTTGGTTGGGGGGCCTCAAGAGACCCAGTACTTC. Its protein is CASSLVGGPQETQYF.